This passage covers 24 T cell receptor beta chains from one sample sequenced in a study of blood T cell repertoires in COVID-19. Some clones are missing from TCRdb's copy, which holds only in-frame ones; the method was immunoSEQ multiplex PCR. The table shows approximately 200,000 clones, with roughly 88% occurring only once. The sample was PBMCs or T cells enriched from blood (not recorded which). Source of these receptors: a woman aged 30 to 39 who had recovered from COVID-19.

The V call is TRBV21-1, the J call TRBJ1-5; the table's TRBD1 call for D was not verified on the DNA. TRBV21-1 is a pseudogene locus. This CDR3 spans 21 amino acids. The CDR3 coding sequence is TGTGCCAGCAGCAAAGAGTGGAGTCAGGGCGCAAGGATATCTAGCAATCAGCCCCAGCATTTT. Its translation: CASSKEWSQGARISSNQPQHF.

The J gene is TRBJ2-7, the V gene TRBV29-1; no definite D call. The germline gives CDR1 SQVTM, CDR2 ANQGSEA. V lost 2 bases, J lost 1 base, and 6 bases lay in between. The CDR3 consists of 12 residues. The chain's CDR3 is CSVEFGSYEQYF. In DNA, the CDR3 is TGCAGCGTTGAATTCGGTTCCTACGAGCAGTACTTC.

In DNA form, the CDR3 reads TGTGCCAGCAGTGAAATGGCGGGAGGGTTTAATGGCTACACCTTC. It is translated as CASSEMAGGFNGYTF. The chain employs TRBV2 and TRBJ1-2; D is uncertain. Trimming pared 2 bases from V and 6 bases from J, leaving 16 bases between. The CDR3 is made up of 15 amino acids. Germline values: CDR1 SNHLY, CDR2 FYNNEI.

Only one count was recorded for this clone. V usage is TRBV30 and J usage is TRBJ2-7; D is perhaps TRBD2 (5 bases). Per the germline V gene, CDR1 is GTSNPN and CDR2 is SVGIG (reference sequence). This CDR3 is 13 amino acids long. Trimming shortened V by 3 bases and J by 9 bases, and 18 bases separated the two germline ends. The CDR3 coding sequence is TGTGCCTGGAGCCTAGGGAGAACCGTCGGGCAGTACTTC. Its translation is CAWSLGRTVGQYF.

This rearrangement joins TRBV7-6 to TRBJ1-1, with D uncertain. V gave up 5 bases and J gave up 8 bases, with 12 bases separating them. Per germline, CDR1 SGHVS and CDR2 FNYEAQ. The CDR3 extends over 12 amino acids. The CDR3 is CASSPGRGEAFF. The CDR3 region has the DNA TGTGCCAGCAGCCCTGGACGGGGAGAAGCTTTCTTT.

This chain links TRBV4-1 with TRBJ1-2, with no clear D. There are 16 residues in the CDR3. Germline CDR1 reads MGHRA; CDR2 reads YSYEKL. Trimming pared 1 base from V and 4 bases from J, leaving 16 bases between. DNA for the CDR3: TGCGCCAGCAGCCAAGTAGGTGGAACCGAGGCCTATGGCTACACCTTC. Protein sequence: CASSQVGGTEAYGYTF.

The chain combines TRBV7-9 with TRBJ2-1, with D perhaps TRBD2 (5 bases). This CDR3 is built from 14 residues. CDR1 SEHNR and CDR2 FQNEAQ come from the germline V gene (reference sequence). V lost 1 base and J 7 bases, leaving 11 bases between the germline ends. CDR3 loop: CASSLVIALNEQFF. The DNA of the CDR3 is TGTGCCAGCAGCTTAGTAATAGCGTTGAATGAGCAGTTCTTC.

This chain connects TRBV27 to TRBJ2-1; TRBD2 agrees at 7 bases. The germline gives CDR1 MNHEY, CDR2 SMNVEV (reference sequence). The V and J ends lost 6 bases and 3 bases, in that order; junction bases with no gene match: 5. This CDR3 region has 14 residues. CDR3 sequence reads: CASSPVAGYNEQFF. The DNA for the CDR3 is TGTGCCAGCAGCCCTGTAGCGGGCTACAATGAGCAGTTCTTC.

The chain couples TRBV28 to TRBJ2-7; 9 bases match TRBD1. V lost 5 bases to trimming and J lost 7 bases; unmatched junction nucleotides: 12. The CDR3 is made up of 15 amino acids. Germline V CDR1 and CDR2: MDHEN, SYDVKM. CDR3 in amino acids: CASSTMRTGAGEQYF. The CDR3 DNA sequence: TGTGCCAGCAGTACTATGAGGACAGGGGCGGGGGAGCAGTACTTC. The full variable domain, its missing parts supplied by reference TRBV28 and TRBJ2-7, is DVKVTQSSRYLVKRTGEKVFLECVQDMDHENMFWYRQDPGLGLRLIYFSYDVKMKEKGDIPEGYSVSREKKERFSLILESASTNQTSMYLCASSTMRTGAGEQYFGPGTRLTVT.

This chain links TRBV6-5 with TRBJ2-7, with 9 bases that match TRBD2. V was pared by 5 bases and J by 0 bases, with 5 bases of the junction left unmatched. CDR1 is MNHEY, CDR2 SVGAGI, per germline. The CDR3 spans 15 residues. The CDR3 protein is CASSRSGSSSYEQYF. CDR3 bases: TGTGCCAGCAGTCGTAGCGGGAGTAGCTCCTACGAGCAGTACTTC.

This sequence joins TRBV6-2 or TRBV6-3 and TRBJ2-2, with a tentative D call TRBD1 (6 bases). The V gene lost 5 bases and the J gene lost 0 bases, with 13 bases spanning the gap. This CDR3 contains 16 residues. The germline gives CDR1 MNHEY, CDR2 SVGEGT. CDR3 loop: CASSEDSPANTGELFF. The CDR3 DNA follows: TGTGCCAGCAGTGAGGACAGCCCTGCGAACACCGGGGAGCTGTTTTTT.

The chain couples TRBV3-1 (or the pseudogene TRBV3-2) to TRBJ2-5; maybe TRBD1 (6 bases). The V end was cut by 4 bases, the J end by 1 base, with 16 bases between. This CDR3 comprises 16 residues. Germline CDR1 LGHDT, CDR2 YNNKEL (reference sequence). The CDR3: CASSPDSDEGQETQYF. CDR3 nucleotide sequence: TGTGCCAGCAGCCCGGACAGCGACGAGGGCCAAGAGACCCAGTACTTC.

The chain recombines TRBV6-4 with TRBJ2-1; 9 nucleotides match TRBD2. The CDR3 is made up of 15 amino acids. The V and J ends lost 2 bases and 5 bases, in that order; junction bases with no gene match: 4. From germline, CDR1 is MRHNA and CDR2 SNTAGT. The chain's CDR3 is CASSDAGGPHNEQFF. The CDR3 DNA sequence: TGTGCCAGCAGTGACGCGGGAGGGCCCCACAATGAGCAGTTCTTC.

This clone was picked up a small number of times. The V gene is TRBV15, the J gene TRBJ1-3; 9 positions match TRBD1. Germline V gene lookup returns CDR1 LNHNV and CDR2 YYDKDF (reference sequence). The V and J ends lost 4 bases and 4 bases, in that order; junction bases with no gene match: 11. This CDR3 has 17 amino acids. The DNA for the CDR3 is TGTGCCACCAGCACAGGCCACACAGGGGGCGCAGGAAACACCATATATTTT. Translating gives CATSTGHTGGAGNTIYF.

V is TRBV27 and J is TRBJ2-3; D perhaps matches TRBD2 (6 bases). In germline, CDR1 is MNHEY, CDR2 SMNVEV (reference sequence). The CDR3 has 15 amino acids. The ends were cut back, 3 bases at V and 0 bases at J, with 10 bases in the middle. CDR3 bases: TGTGCCAGCAGTTTTAGCGGCGCTAGCACAGATACGCAGTATTTT. It translates to CASSFSGASTDTQYF.

The chain uses TRBV9 and TRBJ1-6, with 7 positions matching TRBD1. With 4 bases clipped from V and 5 bases from J, the junction kept 18 bases outside the gene matches. Germline V gene lookup returns CDR1 SGDLS and CDR2 YYNGEE. The CDR3 is made up of 19 amino acids. The CDR3 DNA sequence: TGTGCCAGCAGCCTCGAGAGGGGGCAACTCTCGGGAAATAATTCACCCCTCCACTTT. Protein: CASSLERGQLSGNNSPLHF.

The CDR3 DNA sequence: TGTGCCAGCAGCCAACTTCGGAGGAACAAACGGAACACTGAAGCTTTCTTT. It translates to CASSQLRRNKRNTEAFF. J is TRBJ1-1 and V is TRBV3-1 (or the pseudogene TRBV3-2), with unresolved D. CDR1 LGHDT and CDR2 YNNKEL come from the germline V gene (reference sequence). V dropped 2 bases and J dropped 1 base, with 17 bases sitting between them. The CDR3 covers 17 residues.

The chain has TRBV3-1 (or the pseudogene TRBV3-2) and TRBJ1-3, with D maybe TRBD1 (6 bases). Looked up from germline, CDR1 is LGHDT and CDR2 is YNNKEL (reference sequence). Trimming removed 3 bases from V and 2 bases from J, with 8 bases in between. The CDR3 is 14 residues long. CDR3 nucleotide sequence: TGTGCCAGCAGCCATCAGGGGCCTGGAAACACCATATATTTT. Protein product: CASSHQGPGNTIYF.

This rearrangement joins TRBV6-5 to TRBJ1-5, with 8 bases aligning to TRBD1. The ends lost 5 bases at V and 7 bases at J; junction bases unmatched: 7. The CDR3 extends over 14 amino acids. In germline, CDR1 is MNHEY, CDR2 SVGAGI. The CDR3 spells CASSTTGGGQPQHF. CDR3 DNA: TGTGCCAGCAGTACCACAGGGGGGGGGCAGCCCCAGCATTTT.

V usage is TRBV5-8 and J usage is TRBJ1-5; no definite D call. Germline V lookup: CDR1 SGHTS, CDR2 YDEGEE. This CDR3 spans 13 amino acids. V was shortened by 2 bases and J by 6 bases, with 9 bases between the two germline ends. The CDR3 loop reads CASSFPRAQPQHF. Written as DNA, the CDR3 is TGTGCCAGCAGCTTCCCGAGGGCTCAGCCCCAGCATTTT.

The V gene is TRBV2, the J gene TRBJ1-2; the D is unclear. This CDR3 comprises 11 residues. Germline V gene data show CDR1 as SNHLY and CDR2 as FYNNEI. Trimming stripped 8 bases from V and 5 bases from J, with 9 bases between. The CDR3 region is CASLGRYGYTF. The CDR3 DNA is TGTGCCAGCTTGGGCCGGTATGGCTACACCTTC.

V and J are TRBV10-3 and TRBJ2-6, with D possibly being TRBD2 (5 bases). The CDR3 covers 17 residues. Germline CDR1 reads ENHRY; CDR2 reads SYGVKD. Trimming stripped 9 bases from V and 0 bases from J, with 18 bases between. CDR3 protein: CAIPTGLQSSGANVLTF. In DNA, the CDR3 is TGTGCCATTCCCACCGGACTGCAAAGCTCTGGGGCCAACGTCCTGACTTTC.

The CDR3 region has the DNA TGTGCCAGCAGGCCGGGCCCAGGGAACGGCTACACCTTC. It translates to CASRPGPGNGYTF. The V call is TRBV5-5, the J call TRBJ1-2; D might be TRBD1 (5 bases). CDR1 is SGHKS and CDR2 is YYEKEE in the germline V gene (reference sequence). The V end lost 5 bases, the J end lost 8 bases, and 16 bases lay between the germline ends. The CDR3 totals 13 residues.

This rearrangement joins TRBV20-1 to TRBJ2-7; tentatively, D is TRBD1 (5 bases). The CDR3 spans 14 residues. V was shortened by 3 bases and J by 2 bases, with 14 bases between the two germline ends. Germline V CDR1 and CDR2: DFQATT, SNEGSKA (reference sequence). The CDR3 DNA follows: TGCAGTGCTAGTGGCGACAGTATTACCTACGAGCAGTACTTC. Translating gives CSASGDSITYEQYF.